A single sample is the source of the 30 T cell receptor beta chains below, sequenced in a study of blood T cell repertoires in COVID-19. Clones were read by immunoSEQ multiplex PCR, and TCRdb kept only the in-frame ones, dropping some. The table has 200,000 to 300,000 clones, around 82% seen once. The sequencing sample was made of peripheral blood. These receptors were taken from a human donor in a cohort sampled during active COVID-19.

The chain has TRBV5-8 and TRBJ2-3; 15 nucleotides match TRBD2. CDR3 size: 18 residues. V dropped 3 bases and J dropped 2; count of bases not matched to a gene: 7. Germline V CDR1 and CDR2: SGHTS, YDEGEE. CDR3 sequence reads: CASSSGTSGGKPTDTQYF. The CDR3 nucleotides read TGTGCCAGCAGCTCCGGGACTAGCGGGGGGAAACCCACAGATACGCAGTATTTT.

The genes are TRBV11-2 and TRBJ1-1; D is perhaps TRBD1 (6 bases). The CDR3 length is 14 residues. Trimming left V 1 base short and J 4 bases short, with 10 bases between. Germline CDR1 SGHAT, CDR2 FQNNGV. Written as DNA, the CDR3 is TGTGCCAGCAGCTTAGTATCAGGGGCCACTGAAGCTTTCTTT. This gives the protein CASSLVSGATEAFF. Drawing the rest from reference TRBV11-2 and TRBJ1-1, the complete variable domain is EAGVAQSPRYKIIEKRQSVAFWCNPISGHATLYWYQQILGQGPKLLIQFQNNGVVDDSQLPKDRFSAERLKGVDSTLKIQPAKLEDSAVYLCASSLVSGATEAFFGQGTRLTVV.

The J gene is TRBJ1-5, the V gene TRBV4-1; a possible D gene is TRBD1 (5 bases). Between the trimmed V and J ends, which lost 0 bases and 7 bases, there was a span of 16 bases. Germline V gene data show CDR1 as MGHRA and CDR2 as YSYEKL. The CDR3 loop spans 16 amino acids. The CDR3 sequence is CASSQEGLGEGQPQHF. CDR3 in DNA: TGCGCCAGCAGCCAAGAAGGGTTAGGGGAAGGACAGCCCCAGCATTTT.

This chain joins TRBV19 and TRBJ2-1; 12 bases fit TRBD2. With 3 bases clipped from V and 10 bases from J, the junction kept 7 bases outside the gene matches. Per germline, CDR1 LNHDA and CDR2 SQIVND (reference sequence). The CDR3 runs 15 residues. The CDR3 DNA is TGTGCCAGTAGTATTCTAGCGGGAGGGCCAGGGGAGCAGTTCTTC. Amino acid sequence: CASSILAGGPGEQFF.

This clone is a singleton in its sample. The chain couples TRBV7-6 to TRBJ2-7; 13 nucleotides match TRBD2. The CDR3 contains 15 residues. Germline V gene data show CDR1 as SGHVS and CDR2 as FNYEAQ. V lost 4 bases, J lost 3 bases, and 3 bases stayed unmatched. As DNA, the CDR3 is TGTGCCAGCAGCTCCTGGACTAGCGGGAGCTACGAGCAGTACTTC. This gives the protein CASSSWTSGSYEQYF.

V gene TRBV6-2 or TRBV6-3 combines with J gene TRBJ2-3; 9 nucleotides align to TRBD2. The CDR3 is made up of 15 amino acids. With 5 bases clipped from V and 6 bases from J, the junction kept 9 bases outside the gene matches. The germline V gene has CDR1 MNHEY and CDR2 SVGEGT. CDR3: CASSTQRGAVDTQYF. The CDR3 coding sequence is TGTGCCAGCAGTACCCAGCGGGGGGCGGTGGATACGCAGTATTTT.

CDR3: CASSITWTGETEAFF. CDR3 nucleotides: TGTGCCAGTAGTATAACCTGGACAGGGGAAACTGAAGCTTTCTTT. This chain connects TRBV19 to TRBJ1-1; 9 bases agree with TRBD1. Germline loops: CDR1 LNHDA, CDR2 SQIVND (reference sequence). V was pared by 2 bases and J by 5 bases, with 6 bases of the junction left unmatched. The CDR3 runs 15 residues.

There are a few counts of this clone. The chain carries TRBV6-1 and TRBJ2-6; D unresolved. Germline V gives CDR1 MNHNS, CDR2 SASEGT. Trimming stripped 2 bases from V and 4 bases from J, with 6 bases between. There are 14 residues in the CDR3. CDR3 sequence: CASSETVGANVLTF. CDR3 nucleotide sequence: TGTGCCAGCAGTGAAACAGTCGGGGCCAACGTCCTGACTTTC.

The chain uses TRBV23-1 and TRBJ1-1; 12 bases align to TRBD1. TRBV23-1 is an open reading frame whose function is uncertain. J lost 7 bases, V lost 6 bases, and 6 bases had no gene match. The CDR3 has 14 amino acids. The CDR3 bases are TGCGCCAGCAGACCCGGGACAGGGGGCCGTGAAGCTTTCTTT. Amino acids: CASRPGTGGREAFF.

This clone was recorded a few times. J is TRBJ1-2 and V is TRBV5-4, with D hard to call. The CDR3 length is 12 residues. The germline V gene has CDR1 SGHNT and CDR2 YYREEE (reference sequence). Deletions cut 2 bases from V and 4 bases from J, with 6 bases between. As DNA, the CDR3 is TGTGCCAGCAGCTTTAGCAGCTATGGCTACACCTTC. It encodes CASSFSSYGYTF.

The genes are TRBV7-9 and TRBJ1-1; D not resolved. This CDR3 comprises 13 residues. Trimming shortened V by 6 bases and J by 7 bases, and 15 bases separated the two germline ends. In germline, CDR1 is SEHNR, CDR2 FQNEAQ (reference sequence). The CDR3 DNA reads TGTGCCAGCAGTGAGAGGGCACGGGGTGAAGCTTTCTTT. It codes for CASSERARGEAFF.

The chain recombines TRBV5-1 with TRBJ2-1; TRBD1 agrees at 8 bases. Germline CDR1 SGHRS, CDR2 YFSETQ. The CDR3 runs 16 residues. The trim removed 1 base at V and 4 bases at J, leaving 7 bases unmatched. The CDR3 DNA reads TGCGCCAGCAGCTTGCCCCTCACAGGGGGTTACAATGAGCAGTTCTTC. Amino acids: CASSLPLTGGYNEQFF. Full variable domain (remainder filled in from reference TRBV5-1 and TRBJ2-1): KAGVTQTPRYLIKTRGQQVTLSCSPISGHRSVSWYQQTPGQGLQFLFEYFSETQRNKGNFPGRFSGRQFSNSRSEMNVSTLELGDSALYLCASSLPLTGGYNEQFFGPGTRLTVL.

This sequence joins TRBV5-1 and TRBJ2-1, with 8 bases aligning to TRBD2. V lost 5 bases to trimming and J lost 6 bases; unmatched junction nucleotides: 13. Germline-derived CDR1 and CDR2 are SGHRS and YFSETQ. This CDR3 is 16 amino acids long. CDR3 nucleotide sequence: TGCGCCAGCAGTCCCCTTAGCGGGACGGGCTCCAATGAGCAGTTCTTC. It is translated as CASSPLSGTGSNEQFF.

This chain uses TRBV7-8 with TRBJ2-7, with 14 bases that match TRBD2. The CDR3 totals 20 residues. Germline CDR1 and CDR2: SGHVS and FQNEAQ. V dropped 5 bases and J dropped 2; count of bases not matched to a gene: 17. In DNA, the CDR3 is TGTGCCAGCAGCAAGGAGGCATCCTCCAGGACTAGCGGGAGGACCTACGAGCAGTACTTC. Amino acid sequence: CASSKEASSRTSGRTYEQYF. The full variable domain, its missing parts supplied by reference TRBV7-8 and TRBJ2-7, is GAGVSQSPRYKVAKRGQDVALRCDPISGHVSLFWYQQALGQGPEFLTYFQNEAQLDKSGLPSDRFFAERPEGSVSTLKIQRTQQEDSAVYLCASSKEASSRTSGRTYEQYFGPGTRLTVT.

This clone was observed a handful of times. The same CDR3 also results from other DNA sequences found in this sample. The rearrangement uses TRBV7-9 and TRBJ1-1; the D is unclear. This CDR3 has 12 amino acids. CDR1 is SEHNR and CDR2 is FQNEAQ in the germline V gene (reference sequence). V lost 3 bases to trimming and J lost 5 bases, with 7 bases between them. This CDR3 reads CASSLTGTEAFF. The CDR3 DNA reads as TGTGCCAGCAGCTTGACGGGAACTGAAGCTTTCTTT.

The genes are TRBV9 and TRBJ2-2, with D tentatively TRBD2 (5 bases). Germline V gene lookup returns CDR1 SGDLS and CDR2 YYNGEE. The germline V and J ends were trimmed by 4 bases and 6 bases, with 10 bases remaining between them. The CDR3 loop spans 13 amino acids. The CDR3 DNA sequence: TGTGCCAGCAGCCCGAGGGTCTCCGGGGAGCTGTTTTTT. Amino acid sequence: CASSPRVSGELFF.

The gene calls are TRBV5-1 and TRBJ1-4, with D possibly being TRBD1 (6 bases). The germline V gene encodes CDR1 SGHRS and CDR2 YFSETQ. Trimming shortened V by 4 bases and J by 7 bases, and 20 bases separated the two germline ends. The CDR3 sequence is 16 residues long. The CDR3 sequence is CASSPGGGSEGEKLFF. The CDR3 DNA reads as TGCGCCAGCAGCCCGGGGGGCGGATCGGAGGGTGAAAAACTGTTTTTT.

V usage is TRBV4-1 and J usage is TRBJ1-1; 7 bases fit TRBD1. Per germline, CDR1 MGHRA and CDR2 YSYEKL. The V and J ends lost 4 bases and 5 bases, in that order; junction bases with no gene match: 4. The CDR3 spans 13 residues. The CDR3 region is CASSPTGWTEAFF. The CDR3, as DNA: TGCGCCAGCAGCCCGACAGGGTGGACTGAAGCTTTCTTT.

V usage is TRBV6-5 and J usage is TRBJ1-6, with D possibly being TRBD1 (6 bases). The germline CDR1 and CDR2 sequences are MNHEY and SVGAGI. V was clipped by 6 bases and J by 7 bases, with 13 bases between them. This CDR3 comprises 14 residues. CDR3 protein: CASRPDSGNSPLHF. DNA for the CDR3: TGTGCCAGCAGACCGGACAGTGGCAATTCACCCCTCCACTTT.

The chain links TRBV5-4 to TRBJ2-2, with D perhaps TRBD1 (6 bases). This CDR3 has 13 amino acids. V shed 4 bases and J shed 6 bases, with 10 bases lying between them. In germline, CDR1 is SGHNT, CDR2 YYREEE (reference sequence). Here the CDR3 DNA reads TGTGCCAGCAGCCCACAGGGCTCCGGGGAGCTGTTTTTT. It codes for CASSPQGSGELFF.

The J gene is TRBJ1-1, the V gene TRBV19; D is ambiguous. There are 15 residues in the CDR3. V lost 2 bases and J 1 base, leaving 11 bases between the germline ends. CDR1 and CDR2 (germline): LNHDA, SQIVND (reference sequence). The CDR3 here is CASSISAVSNTEAFF. CDR3 DNA sequence: TGTGCCAGTAGTATAAGCGCAGTCTCGAACACTGAAGCTTTCTTT.

The V and J genes are TRBV11-3 and TRBJ2-4; D may be TRBD2 (5 bases). This CDR3 has 14 residues. Germline CDR1 and CDR2: SGHNT and YENEEA. Deletions cut 5 bases from V and 9 bases from J, with 17 bases between. Here the CDR3 reads CASSVERLRGIQYF. CDR3 nucleotide sequence: TGTGCCAGCAGCGTTGAGCGGCTCCGGGGCATTCAGTACTTC.

The genes are TRBV13 and TRBJ2-1; 11 bases are shared with TRBD2. Trimming at V came to 3 bases and at J to 9 bases, leaving 4 bases not matched to a gene. This CDR3 comprises 14 residues. Germline V gene lookup returns CDR1 PRHDT and CDR2 FYEKMQ (reference sequence). CDR3 DNA: TGTGCCAGCAGCTTTAGGCTAGCGGGAGGTGAGCAGTTCTTC. It codes for CASSFRLAGGEQFF.

The chain combines TRBV19 with TRBJ2-5; no firm D call. Trimming shortened V by 7 bases and J by 2 bases, and 17 bases separated the two germline ends. Germline CDR1 is LNHDA and CDR2 is SQIVND (reference sequence). The CDR3 is made up of 15 amino acids. In DNA, the CDR3 is TGTGCCAGTAAGCCGACACACAATACTCAAGAGACCCAGTACTTC. Its translation is CASKPTHNTQETQYF.

The rearrangement links TRBV15 to TRBJ2-5; 8 nucleotides line up with TRBD2. Germline CDR1 is LNHNV and CDR2 is YYDKDF (reference sequence). CDR3 size: 16 residues. Germline trimming cut 8 bases from V and 5 bases from J; bases unmatched to any gene: 16. CDR3 in amino acids: CATSTGERGPGETQYF. The CDR3 bases are TGTGCCACCTCCACCGGGGAGCGGGGGCCAGGGGAGACCCAGTACTTC. The variable domain in full, completed from reference TRBV15 and TRBJ2-5, reads DAMVIQNPRYQVTQFGKPVTLSCSQTLNHNVMYWYQQKSSQAPKLLFHYYDKDFNNEADTPDNFQSRRPNTSFCFLDIRSPGLGDTAMYLCATSTGERGPGETQYFGPGTRLLVL.

The chain links TRBV28 to TRBJ2-7; D call uncertain. CDR1 is MDHEN and CDR2 is SYDVKM in the germline V gene. V was clipped by 4 bases and J by 11 bases, with 15 bases between them. The CDR3 contains 12 residues. The CDR3 coding sequence is TGTGCCAGCAGTTCCACCAAGTTAGAGGAGTACTTC. Amino acids: CASSSTKLEEYF.

V gene TRBV5-6 combines with J gene TRBJ2-5; no clear D gene. V was pared by 2 bases and J by 2 bases, with 13 bases between. Per germline, CDR1 SGHDT and CDR2 YYEEEE. The CDR3 is made up of 15 amino acids. The CDR3, as DNA: TGTGCCAGCAGCTTTCACCCCTTAACTCAAGAGACCCAGTACTTC. This encodes CASSFHPLTQETQYF.

This CDR3 is CASSQAASTVYGNTIYF. CDR3 DNA: TGCGCCAGCAGCCAAGCGGCTTCGACAGTTTACGGAAACACCATATATTTT. V is TRBV4-3 and J is TRBJ1-3; D may be TRBD1 (5 bases). Germline V lookup: CDR1 LGHNA, CDR2 YSLEER. CDR3 length: 17 amino acids. Deletions cut 1 base from V and 4 bases from J, with 17 bases between.

Notes on this clone: The identical CDR3 is also encoded by other nucleotide sequences in the sample. The V gene is TRBV19, the J gene TRBJ2-6; 7 nucleotides match TRBD1. CDR1 is LNHDA, CDR2 SQIVND, per germline (reference sequence). V shed 7 bases, J shed 13 bases, and the junction held 10 bases outside the gene matches. The CDR3 loop spans 13 amino acids. The CDR3 loop is CASKTSGDRVLTF. Written as DNA, the CDR3 is TGTGCCAGTAAAACCTCTGGGGACAGAGTCCTGACTTTC.

J is TRBJ2-1 and V is TRBV5-1; the match to TRBD2 covers 10 bases. V trimming: 1 base; J trimming: 9 bases; junction bases outside the gene matches: 7. Germline CDR1 reads SGHRS; CDR2 reads YFSETQ. CDR3 length: 15 amino acids. Here the CDR3 reads CASSLRLAGATEQFF. CDR3 in DNA: TGCGCCAGCAGCTTGCGGCTAGCGGGAGCTACTGAGCAGTTCTTC.